This T cell receptor beta chain was observed in a study of blood T cell repertoires in COVID-19. Study as a whole: Spain, Italy and the United States supplied samples that represented acute and convalescent COVID-19. Sources were T cells, B-cell-depleted T cells, or PBMCs; the material itself was cDNA or gDNA.

Original analysis: Researchers report that nucleated cell counts were estimated from reference gene primer amplification. The table came from immunoSEQ multiplex PCR; TCRdb's copy has only in-frame clones and leaves some out. Clone size and the V and J calls come from that table; the DNA yielded D and trimming. Of approximately 210,000 clones in the sample, less than 85% were seen once. Per the germline V gene, CDR1 is SGHDT and CDR2 is YYEEEE. V lost 4 bases, J lost 10 bases, and 10 bases stayed unmatched. The CDR3 is made up of 16 amino acids. While infection was still active, Seattle patients were enrolled and then followed longitudinally.

The rearrangement uses TRBV5-6 and TRBJ1-6, with 11 bases identical to TRBD1. The sample consisted of peripheral blood. The receptor's source is a woman aged 80 or older with COVID-19, enrolled during active disease. CDR3: CASSPGTGGVQSPLHF. In nucleotides, the CDR3 is TGTGCCAGCAGCCCCGGGACAGGGGGAGTACAGTCACCCCTCCACTTT.